Below are 9 T cell receptor beta chains sequenced from a single sample in a study of T cells in Graves' hyperthyroidism and ophthalmopathy. TCR beta CDR3 regions were amplified from RNA. HTBI primers were the set used in a first-round RT-PCR of the TCR CDR3. MiXCR, applied by TCRdb to the multiplex PCR reads, yields one record per CDR3 protein. The data show under 450,000 distinct CDR3 sequences, approximately 14% seen once. The sample was blood. These receptors all stem from a woman aged 18-29 years with Graves' hyperthyroidism.

V gene TRBV4-2 combines with J gene TRBJ2-1; 10 nucleotides line up with TRBD2. J gave up 8 bases and V 0 bases, and 7 bases lay outside the gene matches. The CDR3 consists of 16 residues. Per germline, CDR1 LGHNA and CDR2 YNFKEQ. The CDR3 DNA follows: TGTGCCAGCAGCCAAGATGGTACTAGCGGGGTGGATGAGCAGTTCTTC. Its translation: CASSQDGTSGVDEQFF.

In this sample, this clonotype turned up a few times. In DNA, the CDR3 is TGTGCCAGCTCACCTACGGAGGGACATAGCTCTGGAAACACCATATATTTT. Amino acid sequence: CASSPTEGHSSGNTIYF. This chain connects TRBV18 to TRBJ1-3, with D perhaps TRBD1 (6 bases). V was clipped by 3 bases and J by 0 bases, with 15 bases between them. The V gene's germline CDR1 is KGHSH and CDR2 LQKENI. There are 17 residues in the CDR3.

This clonotype showed up many times. CDR3 nucleotides: TGTGCCAGCTCAAATTCGGCGACTAGCGGAAACACAGATACGCAGTATTTT. Residues: CASSNSATSGNTDTQYF. This chain links TRBV18 with TRBJ2-3; 9 nucleotides align to TRBD2. V dropped 5 bases and J dropped 2; count of bases not matched to a gene: 11. CDR1 and CDR2 (germline): KGHSH, LQKENI. The CDR3 runs to 17 residues.

The sample holds many counts of this clonotype. The rearrangement links TRBV6-2 or TRBV6-3 to TRBJ2-7; D unclear. This CDR3 contains 14 residues. Germline CDR1 and CDR2: MNHEY and SVGEGT. V was cut by 5 bases and J by 3 bases, with 14 bases left in between. The CDR3 nucleotides read TGTGCCAGCAGTCCTCGGGTACCCGGCTACGAGCAGTACTTC. Amino acids: CASSPRVPGYEQYF.

This clonotype was detected many times. The chain is built from TRBV20-1 and TRBJ1-6, with D uncertain. Germline V gene lookup returns CDR1 DFQATT and CDR2 SNEGSKA (reference sequence). The CDR3 length is 13 residues. Trimming removed 0 bases from V and 7 bases from J, with 7 bases in between. CDR3 nucleotide sequence: TGCAGTGCTAGAGAGTGGAACAATTCACCCCTCCACTTT. This encodes CSAREWNNSPLHF.

This clonotype occurred a few times. This may be a read error: a much more frequent sequence differs by one nucleotide. The CDR3 spells CASRLGEKWPDTQYF. As DNA, the CDR3 is TGCGCCAGCAGATTGGGGGAAAAATGGCCAGATACGCAGTATTTT. The chain has TRBV5-1 and TRBJ2-3; the D call may be TRBD1 or TRBD2 (5 bases each). The CDR3 is 15 residues long. Germline values: CDR1 SGHRS, CDR2 YFSETQ.

In its sample, this clonotype was seen many times. V gene TRBV12-3 or TRBV12-4 combines with J gene TRBJ2-7, with 7 bases that match TRBD1. J lost 4 bases, V lost 5 bases, and 8 bases had no gene match. The CDR3 totals 14 residues. For the CDR3, the DNA is TGTGCCAGCAGTCTTGACAGGGACCATTACGAGCAGTACTTC. This codes for CASSLDRDHYEQYF.

V and J are TRBV28 and TRBJ2-7; TRBD1 aligns across 10 bases. The CDR3 loop spans 15 amino acids. Germline V gives CDR1 MDHEN, CDR2 SYDVKM. J gave up 2 bases and V 6 bases, and 7 bases lay outside the gene matches. For the CDR3, the DNA is TGTGCCAGCAGCCAGACAGGGGGCATACCCTACGAGCAGTACTTC. Translating it yields CASSQTGGIPYEQYF. The entire variable domain, with the rest obtained from reference TRBV28 and TRBJ2-7, is as follows: DVKVTQSSRYLVKRTGEKVFLECVQDMDHENMFWYRQDPGLGLRLIYFSYDVKMKEKGDIPEGYSVSREKKERFSLILESASTNQTSMYLCASSQTGGIPYEQYFGPGTRLTVT.

This clonotype showed up many times. The chain joins TRBV2 to TRBJ1-5, with D hard to call. The CDR3 is 15 residues long. Trimming shortened V by 2 bases and J by 0 bases, and 8 bases separated the two germline ends. Germline CDR1 SNHLY, CDR2 FYNNEI. CDR3 amino acids: CASSEHGPSNQPQHF. CDR3 coding DNA: TGTGCCAGCAGTGAACATGGTCCTAGCAATCAGCCCCAGCATTTT.